This TCR beta chain was identified during a study of cytomegalovirus exposure and HLA in healthy donors. Study as a whole: A later analysis reported the 120 or so validation repertoires used the same platform as the approximately 650 first-cohort repertoires. Broader study findings: Later, an analysis found that TCR clusters from the first cohort tended to co-occur in the roughly 110 validation repertoires. The classifier reportedly diagnosed cytomegalovirus status with high sensitivity and specificity.

This CDR3 has 15 amino acids. With 5 bases clipped from V and 6 bases from J, the junction kept 11 bases outside the gene matches. Germline CDR1 reads GTSNPN; CDR2 reads SVGIG (reference sequence). Clones were sequenced by immunoSEQ multiplex PCR, and TCRdb holds only the in-frame ones, with some missing. The table includes some 130,000 clones, roughly 79% detected once. Concerning this clone: Antigen: not known.

This sequence originates from a man aged 25-45 years in good health and CMV-seropositive. This sequence joins TRBV30 and TRBJ1-1; 11 positions match TRBD1. Sequencing was done on a sample of PBMCs. The CDR3 DNA reads TGTGCCTGGCGCGCCCGGACAGGGGGCAGGGCTGAAGCTTTCTTT. This gives the protein CAWRARTGGRAEAFF.